This TCR beta chain was identified during a study of T cells in Graves' hyperthyroidism and ophthalmopathy. Germline CDR1 reads DFQATT; CDR2 reads SNEGSKA (reference sequence). Deletions cut 5 bases from V and 2 bases from J, with 15 bases between. The CDR3 extends over 14 amino acids. This clonotype was observed a few times. TCR beta CDR3 sequences were amplified from RNA transcripts. Carried out on the TCR CDR3, a first-round RT-PCR used the HTBI primer set. In TCRdb, the multiplex PCR reads were re-called with MiXCR into one record per CDR3 protein. Among under 250,000 distinct CDR3 sequences, 17% were seen once, and the ten largest hold roughly 50%.

This TCR came from a man aged 45-65 years with Graves' hyperthyroidism. The rearrangement uses TRBV20-1 and TRBJ2-5; a possible D gene is TRBD2 (5 bases). Sample: blood. As DNA, the CDR3 is TGCAGTGCTCGGGAACGGGCGCGTCAAGAGACCCAGTACTTC. It yields the protein CSARERARQETQYF.